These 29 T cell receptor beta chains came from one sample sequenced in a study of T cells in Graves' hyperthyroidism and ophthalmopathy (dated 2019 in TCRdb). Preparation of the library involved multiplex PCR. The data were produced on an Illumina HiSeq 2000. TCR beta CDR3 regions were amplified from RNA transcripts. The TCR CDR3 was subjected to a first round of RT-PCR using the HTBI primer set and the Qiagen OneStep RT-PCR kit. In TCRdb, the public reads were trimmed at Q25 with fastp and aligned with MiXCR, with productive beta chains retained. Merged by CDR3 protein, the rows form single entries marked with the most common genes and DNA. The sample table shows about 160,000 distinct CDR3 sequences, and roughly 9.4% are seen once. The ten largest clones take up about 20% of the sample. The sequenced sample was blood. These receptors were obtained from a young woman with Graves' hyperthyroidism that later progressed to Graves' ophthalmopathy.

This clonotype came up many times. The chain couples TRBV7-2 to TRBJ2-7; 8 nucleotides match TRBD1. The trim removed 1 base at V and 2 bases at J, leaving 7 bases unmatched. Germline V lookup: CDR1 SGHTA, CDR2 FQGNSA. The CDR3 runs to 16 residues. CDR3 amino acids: CASSLEKWTGTYEQYF. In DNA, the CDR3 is TGTGCCAGCAGCTTAGAGAAGTGGACAGGGACCTACGAGCAGTACTTC.

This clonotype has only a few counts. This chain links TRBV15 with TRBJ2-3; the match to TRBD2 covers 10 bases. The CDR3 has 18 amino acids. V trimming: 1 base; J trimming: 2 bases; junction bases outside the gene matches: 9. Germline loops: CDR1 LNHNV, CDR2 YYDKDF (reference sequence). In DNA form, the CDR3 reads TGTGCCACCAGCAGAGCGAGAGCGGGGGGGCCGGACACAGATACGCAGTATTTT. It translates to CATSRARAGGPDTDTQYF.

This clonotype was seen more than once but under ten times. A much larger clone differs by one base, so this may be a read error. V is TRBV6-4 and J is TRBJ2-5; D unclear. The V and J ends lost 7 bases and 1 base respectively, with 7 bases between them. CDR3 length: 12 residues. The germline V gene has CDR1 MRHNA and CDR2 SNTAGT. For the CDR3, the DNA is TGTGCCAGCAAGGCAGTCCAAGAGACCCAGTACTTC. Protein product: CASKAVQETQYF.

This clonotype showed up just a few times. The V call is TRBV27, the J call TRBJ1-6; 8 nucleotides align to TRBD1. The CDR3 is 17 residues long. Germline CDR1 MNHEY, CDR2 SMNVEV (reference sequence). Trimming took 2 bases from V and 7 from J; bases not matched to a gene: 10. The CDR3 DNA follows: TGTGCCAGCAGTTTACACAGGGGGGGGTTCAGAAATTCACCCCTCCACTTT. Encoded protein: CASSLHRGGFRNSPLHF.

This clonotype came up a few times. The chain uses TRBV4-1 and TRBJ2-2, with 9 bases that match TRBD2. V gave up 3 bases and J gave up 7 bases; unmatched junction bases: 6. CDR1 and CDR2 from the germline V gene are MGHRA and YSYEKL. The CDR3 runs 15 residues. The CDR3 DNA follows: TGCGCCAGCAGCCAGGGGACTAGCAGGGTCGGGGAGCTGTTTTTT. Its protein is CASSQGTSRVGELFF.

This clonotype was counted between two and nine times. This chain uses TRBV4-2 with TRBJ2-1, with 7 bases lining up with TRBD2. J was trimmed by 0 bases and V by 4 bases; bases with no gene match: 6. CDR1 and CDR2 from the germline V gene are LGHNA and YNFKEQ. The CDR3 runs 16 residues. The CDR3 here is CASSRESGTSYNEQFF. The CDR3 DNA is TGTGCCAGCAGCCGCGAGAGCGGGACCTCCTACAATGAGCAGTTCTTC.

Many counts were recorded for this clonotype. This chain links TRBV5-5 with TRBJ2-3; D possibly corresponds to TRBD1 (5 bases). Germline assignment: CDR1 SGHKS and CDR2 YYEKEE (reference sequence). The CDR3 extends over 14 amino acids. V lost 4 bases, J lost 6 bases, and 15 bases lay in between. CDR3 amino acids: CASSPWGRVDTQYF. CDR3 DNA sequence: TGTGCCAGCAGCCCGTGGGGCAGGGTGGATACGCAGTATTTT.

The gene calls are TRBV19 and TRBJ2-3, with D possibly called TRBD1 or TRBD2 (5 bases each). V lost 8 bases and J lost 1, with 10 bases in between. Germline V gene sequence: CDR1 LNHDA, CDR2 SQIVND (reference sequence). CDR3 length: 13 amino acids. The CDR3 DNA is TGTGCCAGTGGGACCGGGGGCACAGATACGCAGTATTTT. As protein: CASGTGGTDTQYF.

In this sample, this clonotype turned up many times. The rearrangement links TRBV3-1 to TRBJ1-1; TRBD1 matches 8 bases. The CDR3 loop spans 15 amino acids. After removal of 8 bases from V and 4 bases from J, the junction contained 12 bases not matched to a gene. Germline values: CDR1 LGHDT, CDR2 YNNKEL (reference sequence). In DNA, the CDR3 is TGTGCCAGCGGGAGGACAGGGACCCTGATCACTGAAGCTTTCTTT. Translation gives CASGRTGTLITEAFF.

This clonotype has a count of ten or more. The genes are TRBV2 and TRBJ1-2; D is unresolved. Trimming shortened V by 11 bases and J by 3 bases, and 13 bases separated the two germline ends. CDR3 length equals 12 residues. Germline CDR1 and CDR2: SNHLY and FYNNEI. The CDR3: CALTQRDYGYTF. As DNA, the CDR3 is TGTGCCCTAACACAACGGGACTATGGCTACACCTTC.

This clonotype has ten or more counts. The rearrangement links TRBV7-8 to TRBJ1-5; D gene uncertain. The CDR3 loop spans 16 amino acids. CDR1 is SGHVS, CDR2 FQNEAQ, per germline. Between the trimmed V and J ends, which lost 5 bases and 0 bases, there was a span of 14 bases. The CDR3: CASSPPRQYSNQPQHF. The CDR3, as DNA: TGTGCCAGCAGCCCCCCTCGGCAATATAGCAATCAGCCCCAGCATTTT.

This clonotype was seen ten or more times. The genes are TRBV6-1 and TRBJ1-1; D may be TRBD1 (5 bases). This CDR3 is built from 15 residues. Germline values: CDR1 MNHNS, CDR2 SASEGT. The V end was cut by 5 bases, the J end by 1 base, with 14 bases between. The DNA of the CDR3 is TGTGCCAGCAGTTCCGCCGTTGGACAGAACACTGAAGCTTTCTTT. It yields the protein CASSSAVGQNTEAFF.

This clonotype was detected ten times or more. DNA for the CDR3: TGTGCCAGCAGTTCTTGGGGGACAGGGTATAATTCACCCCTCCACTTT. Residues: CASSSWGTGYNSPLHF. This sequence joins TRBV28 and TRBJ1-6; 9 bases are shared with TRBD1. The junction had 5 bases not matched to a gene; V was cut back by 4 bases and J by 4 bases. This CDR3 has 16 residues. Germline V CDR1 and CDR2: MDHEN, SYDVKM.

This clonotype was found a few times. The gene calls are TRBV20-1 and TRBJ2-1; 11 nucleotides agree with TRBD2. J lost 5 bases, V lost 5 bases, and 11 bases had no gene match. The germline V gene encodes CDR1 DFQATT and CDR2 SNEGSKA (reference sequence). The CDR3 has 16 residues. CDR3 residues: CSARSNSGRDNNEQFF. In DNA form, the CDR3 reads TGCAGTGCTCGAAGTAATAGCGGGAGGGACAACAATGAGCAGTTCTTC.

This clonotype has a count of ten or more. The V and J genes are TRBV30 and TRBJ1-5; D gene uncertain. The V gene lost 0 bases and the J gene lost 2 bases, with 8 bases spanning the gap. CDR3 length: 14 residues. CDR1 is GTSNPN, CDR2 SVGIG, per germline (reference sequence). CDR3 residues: CAWSVAGGNQPQHF. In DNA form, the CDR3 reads TGTGCCTGGAGTGTGGCGGGCGGCAATCAGCCCCAGCATTTT.

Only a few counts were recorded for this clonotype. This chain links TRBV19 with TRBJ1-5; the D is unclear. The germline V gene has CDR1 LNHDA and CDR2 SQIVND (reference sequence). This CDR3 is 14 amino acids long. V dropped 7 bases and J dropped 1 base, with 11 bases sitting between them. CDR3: CASKVLTSNQPQHF. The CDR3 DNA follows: TGTGCCAGTAAGGTTTTAACGAGCAATCAGCCCCAGCATTTT.

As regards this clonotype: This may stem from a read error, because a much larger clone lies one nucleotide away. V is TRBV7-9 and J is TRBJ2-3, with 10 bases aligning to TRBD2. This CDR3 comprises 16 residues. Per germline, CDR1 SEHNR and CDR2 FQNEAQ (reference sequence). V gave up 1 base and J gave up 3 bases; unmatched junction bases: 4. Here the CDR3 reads CASSLEIAGGTDTQYF. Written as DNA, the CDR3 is TGTGCCAGCAGCTTAGAAATAGCGGGAGGTACAGATACGCAGTATTTT.

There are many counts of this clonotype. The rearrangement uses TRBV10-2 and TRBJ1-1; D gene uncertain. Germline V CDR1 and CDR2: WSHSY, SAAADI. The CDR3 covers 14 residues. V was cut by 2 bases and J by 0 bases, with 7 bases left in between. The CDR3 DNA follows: TGCGCCAGCAGTGAGACCCAGCTGAACACTGAAGCTTTCTTT. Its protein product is CASSETQLNTEAFF.

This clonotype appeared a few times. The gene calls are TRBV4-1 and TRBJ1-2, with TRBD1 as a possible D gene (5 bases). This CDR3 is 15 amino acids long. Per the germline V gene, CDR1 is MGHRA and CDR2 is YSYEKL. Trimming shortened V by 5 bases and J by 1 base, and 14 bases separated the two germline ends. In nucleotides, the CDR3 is TGCGCCAGCAGCTCACTTTCAGGGATTAACTATGGCTACACCTTC. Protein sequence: CASSSLSGINYGYTF.

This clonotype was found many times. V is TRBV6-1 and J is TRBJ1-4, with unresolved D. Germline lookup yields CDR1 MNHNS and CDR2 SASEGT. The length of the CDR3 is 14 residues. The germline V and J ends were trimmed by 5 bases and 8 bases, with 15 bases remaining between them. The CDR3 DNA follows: TGTGCCAGCAGTCCCGTGGCCTCGTGGGAAAAACTGTTTTTT. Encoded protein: CASSPVASWEKLFF.

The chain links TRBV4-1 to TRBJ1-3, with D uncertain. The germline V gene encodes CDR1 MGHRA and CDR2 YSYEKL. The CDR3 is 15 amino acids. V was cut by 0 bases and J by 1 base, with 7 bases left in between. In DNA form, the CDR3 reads TGCGCCAGCAGCCAAGATCCGGGGTCTGGAAACACCATATATTTT. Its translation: CASSQDPGSGNTIYF.

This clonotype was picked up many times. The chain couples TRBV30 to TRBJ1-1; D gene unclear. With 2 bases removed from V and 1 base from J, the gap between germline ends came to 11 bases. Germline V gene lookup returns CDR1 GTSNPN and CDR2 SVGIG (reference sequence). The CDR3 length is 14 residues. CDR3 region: CAWSPGIGNTEAFF. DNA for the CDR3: TGTGCCTGGAGTCCAGGTATTGGGAACACTGAAGCTTTCTTT.

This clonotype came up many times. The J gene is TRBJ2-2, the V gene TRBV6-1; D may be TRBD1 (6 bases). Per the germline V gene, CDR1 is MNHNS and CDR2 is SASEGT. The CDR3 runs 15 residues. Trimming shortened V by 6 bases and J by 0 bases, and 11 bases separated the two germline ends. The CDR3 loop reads CASSAGTTNTGELFF. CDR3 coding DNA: TGTGCCAGCAGCGCCGGGACAACGAACACCGGGGAGCTGTTTTTT.

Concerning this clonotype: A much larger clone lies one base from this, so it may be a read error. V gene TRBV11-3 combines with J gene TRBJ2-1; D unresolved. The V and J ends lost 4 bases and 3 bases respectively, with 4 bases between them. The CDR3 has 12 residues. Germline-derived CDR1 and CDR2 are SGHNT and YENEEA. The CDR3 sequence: CASSSNYNEQFF. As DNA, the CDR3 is TGTGCCAGCAGCTCCAACTACAATGAGCAGTTCTTC.

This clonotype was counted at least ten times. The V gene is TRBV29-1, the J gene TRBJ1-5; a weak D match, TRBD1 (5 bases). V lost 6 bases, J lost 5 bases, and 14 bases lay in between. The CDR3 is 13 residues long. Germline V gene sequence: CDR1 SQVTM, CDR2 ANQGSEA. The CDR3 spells CSVITGAYQPQHF. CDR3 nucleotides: TGCAGCGTGATTACAGGTGCCTATCAGCCCCAGCATTTT.

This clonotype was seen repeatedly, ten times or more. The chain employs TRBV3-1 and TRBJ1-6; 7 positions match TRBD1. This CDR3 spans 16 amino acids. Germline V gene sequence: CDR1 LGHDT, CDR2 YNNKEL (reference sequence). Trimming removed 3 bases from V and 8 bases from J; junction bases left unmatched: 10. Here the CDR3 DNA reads TGTGCCAGCAGCCATGAACCGGGACAGCTGCATTCACCCCTCCACTTT. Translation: CASSHEPGQLHSPLHF.

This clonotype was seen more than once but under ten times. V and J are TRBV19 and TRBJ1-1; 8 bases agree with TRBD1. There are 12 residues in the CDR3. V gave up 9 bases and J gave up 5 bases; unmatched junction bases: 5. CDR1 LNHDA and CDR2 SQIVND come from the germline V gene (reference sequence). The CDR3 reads CASRGLGTEAFF. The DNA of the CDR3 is TGTGCCAGCAGGGGGCTAGGAACTGAAGCTTTCTTT.

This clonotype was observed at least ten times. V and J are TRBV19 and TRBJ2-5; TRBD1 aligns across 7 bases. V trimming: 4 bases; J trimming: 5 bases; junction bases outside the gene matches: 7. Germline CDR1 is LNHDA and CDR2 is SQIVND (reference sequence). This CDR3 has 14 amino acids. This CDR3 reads CASSTPGRGETQYF. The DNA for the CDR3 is TGTGCCAGTAGTACCCCGGGCAGGGGGGAGACCCAGTACTTC.

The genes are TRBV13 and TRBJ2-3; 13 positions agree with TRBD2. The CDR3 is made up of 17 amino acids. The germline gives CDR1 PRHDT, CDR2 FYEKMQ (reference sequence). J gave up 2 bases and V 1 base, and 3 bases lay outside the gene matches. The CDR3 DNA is TGTGCCAGCAGCTTAGCTGGACTAGCGGGGGACACAGATACGCAGTATTTT. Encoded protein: CASSLAGLAGDTDTQYF.